The 11 T cell receptor beta chains in this list originate from one sample, sequenced in a study of beta chain features in type 1 diabetes. What was sequenced were expressed TCRB transcripts, since all of the isolated RNA had been reverse transcribed. Here immunoSEQ multiplex PCR was the method, and the copy in TCRdb shows in-frame clones only, minus some. Found here are a few hundred thousand clones, 15% to 20% of them singletons; the top ten hold 0.035% to 0.05%. Sample: naive CD4+ T cells from blood. These TCRs come from a woman in her late teens or twenties in good health.

The chain recombines TRBV13 with TRBJ2-1; D call uncertain. Trimming pared 1 base from V and 0 bases from J, leaving 13 bases between. CDR1 and CDR2 (germline): PRHDT, FYEKMQ (reference sequence). The CDR3 runs 17 residues. The DNA for the CDR3 is TGTGCCAGCAGCTTAGTCGTCTTCCGTAGCTCCTACAATGAGCAGTTCTTC. Protein sequence: CASSLVVFRSSYNEQFF. The full variable domain, with the rest looked up from reference TRBV13 and TRBJ2-1, is AAGVIQSPRHLIKEKRETATLKCYPIPRHDTVYWYQQGPGQDPQFLISFYEKMQSDKGSIPDRFSAQQFSDYHSELNMSSLELGDSALYFCASSLVVFRSSYNEQFFGPGTRLTVL.

This rearrangement joins TRBV11-1 to TRBJ2-1, with D unresolved. Trimming pared 5 bases from V and 2 bases from J, leaving 13 bases between. CDR3 length equals 15 residues. In germline, CDR1 is SGHAT, CDR2 FQDESV (reference sequence). The CDR3: CASSLQGATYNEQFF. In DNA, the CDR3 is TGTGCCAGCAGCCTCCAAGGAGCAACCTACAATGAGCAGTTCTTC.

This clone was seen only a few times. This chain's CDR3 is CATSPVEESAAFF. CDR3 sequence (DNA): TGTGCCACCAGTCCGGTCGAGGAATCGGCCGCTTTCTTT. V is TRBV15 and J is TRBJ1-1; no clear D gene. Germline V gives CDR1 LNHNV, CDR2 YYDKDF (reference sequence). The CDR3 runs to 13 residues. Trimming took off 6 bases at V and 11 bases at J, with 19 bases between the two ends.

About this clone: Distinct nucleotide sequences in the sample also encode this CDR3. V is TRBV30 and J is TRBJ1-5; D gene ambiguous. Between the trimmed V and J ends, which lost 2 bases and 0 bases, there was a span of 5 bases. Germline V gene lookup returns CDR1 GTSNPN and CDR2 SVGIG (reference sequence). The CDR3 has 13 residues. The CDR3 protein is CAWSRDSNQPQHF. DNA of the CDR3: TGTGCCTGGAGTAGAGATAGCAATCAGCCCCAGCATTTT.

There are a few counts of this clone. V and J are TRBV7-2 and TRBJ2-1, with 11 positions matching TRBD2. Germline CDR1 is SGHTA and CDR2 is FQGNSA. This CDR3 is 15 amino acids long. V lost 1 base and J lost 8; bases outside the gene matches: 4. CDR3 sequence: CASSLGLAGNDEQFF. The CDR3, as DNA: TGTGCCAGCAGCTTAGGACTAGCGGGGAACGATGAGCAGTTCTTC.

This clone is a singleton in its sample. The chain is built from TRBV5-4 and TRBJ2-4; maybe TRBD1 (5 bases). The germline CDR1 and CDR2 sequences are SGHNT and YYREEE (reference sequence). The V end lost 4 bases, the J end lost 7 bases, and 12 bases lay between the germline ends. The CDR3 totals 13 residues. CDR3 residues: CASSVLGPNIQYF. CDR3 coding DNA: TGTGCCAGCAGCGTCTTGGGGCCGAACATTCAGTACTTC.

In DNA, the CDR3 is TGTGCCAGCAGCTTAGCGAGGAACACCGGGGAGCTGTTTTTT. The encoded protein is CASSLARNTGELFF. The V gene is TRBV7-2, the J gene TRBJ2-2; D not resolved. Germline V gene lookup returns CDR1 SGHTA and CDR2 FQGNSA. This CDR3 is 14 amino acids long. V was pared by 0 bases and J by 1 base, with 3 bases between. The whole variable domain, filled in from reference TRBV7-2 and TRBJ2-2, reads GAGVSQSPSNKVTEKGKDVELRCDPISGHTALYWYRQSLGQGLEFLIYFQGNSAPDKSGLPSDRFSAERTGGSVSTLTIQRTQQEDSAVYLCASSLARNTGELFFGEGSRLTVL.

V is TRBV9 and J is TRBJ2-3, with D perhaps TRBD2 (6 bases). The V gene's germline CDR1 is SGDLS and CDR2 YYNGEE. The CDR3 runs to 16 residues. V shed 3 bases and J shed 2 bases, with 16 bases lying between them. CDR3 sequence reads: CASSARGGDHTDTQYF. For the CDR3, the DNA is TGTGCCAGCAGCGCCCGGGGCGGGGACCACACAGATACGCAGTATTTT.

The genes are TRBV6-1 and TRBJ2-1; 8 bases fit TRBD2. Looked up from germline, CDR1 is MNHNS and CDR2 is SASEGT. Germline trimming cut 9 bases from V and 6 bases from J; bases unmatched to any gene: 13. The CDR3 consists of 15 residues. CDR3 region: CASGPSGGGGNEQFF. In DNA, the CDR3 is TGTGCCAGTGGGCCTTCGGGGGGGGGTGGCAATGAGCAGTTCTTC.

The gene calls are TRBV30 and TRBJ2-3; perhaps TRBD2 as D (5 bases). Germline V gene lookup returns CDR1 GTSNPN and CDR2 SVGIG (reference sequence). The ends were cut back, 0 bases at V and 8 bases at J, with 18 bases in the middle. The CDR3 loop spans 15 amino acids. CDR3 sequence: CAWSVHYQGGGTQYF. For the CDR3, the DNA is TGTGCCTGGAGTGTACATTATCAAGGTGGAGGTACGCAGTATTTT.

This clone has just a few counts. The chain carries TRBV5-1 and TRBJ2-3, with D possibly matching TRBD2 (6 bases). The CDR3 has 15 amino acids. Germline V gene lookup returns CDR1 SGHRS and CDR2 YFSETQ. V dropped 1 base and J dropped 4 bases, with 13 bases sitting between them. The CDR3 here is CASSLRGTDSDTQYF. In DNA form, the CDR3 reads TGCGCCAGCAGCTTGCGCGGGACGGATTCAGATACGCAGTATTTT.